The clone carrying this T cell receptor (delta chain) occurred many times. Its antigen is still unknown. This record comes from a study of γδ T cells in repeated Plasmodium falciparum infection. Across the study: Samples were taken at baseline, before some infections, and 21 days after each. Malian gammadelta TCRs were studied during no-transmission periods and across acute malaria episodes.

The trim removed 3 bases at V and 0 bases at J, leaving 13 bases unmatched. Germline V gene sequence: CDR1 GEAIGNYY, CDR2 EKD. The CDR3 sequence is 22 residues long. Study-level results: Repeated controlled infections reportedly drove waves of new clonotype selection in Vdelta2-negative, mostly Vdelta1+, gammadelta repertoires.

TCRdb processed the multiplex PCR reads again with the CATT caller. In the table there are approximately 90,000 delta-chain clones, roughly 0.98% of which are singletons. Vgamma9/Vdelta2+ and Vdelta2-negative gammadelta T cells were flow-sorted from PBMC for bulk sequencing. The chain has TRDV2 and TRDJ3; 13 bases match TRDD3. The sequencing input was gamma-delta T cells from blood. The sequence was obtained from a pool of human donors (malaria-infected and uninfected, not separated). CDR3 sequence (DNA): TGTGCCTGTGACCGTGTACTGGGGGATACGAGACGTAGCTCCTGGGACACCCGACAGATGTTTTTC. Translating gives CACDRVLGDTRRSSWDTRQMFF.